This T cell receptor beta chain was observed in a study of response to subunit inactivated influenza vaccine. This clonotype has a handful of counts. Antigen unknown. TCRdb reprocessed the RT-PCR reads with MiXCR, giving one entry per CDR3 protein. The sample carries about 540,000 distinct CDR3 sequences, around 21% recorded once. Study-level findings and limits: Authors suggested seasonal influenza vaccinations each recruit few new T cells.

The CDR3 covers 13 residues. The germline V gene encodes CDR1 SGHTA and CDR2 FQGNSA. V lost 5 bases to trimming and J lost 3 bases, with 9 bases between them. These data also featured in a second study, about T cells expressing NK-cell markers. That report adds: Generation of TCR beta cDNA was performed by 5'RACE template switching incorporating UMIs. In a group of about 6 donors, dominant NKG2C+ clonotypes represented about 1.0-7.5% of CD8+ T cells. A few of the donors also had these clonotypes leading their CD3+CD56-NKG2C+ fraction.

This material consisted of CD4+ T cells sorted from PBMCs, taken 11 to 12 days after vaccination. The chain uses TRBV7-2 and TRBJ2-3; D is unresolved. This sequence originates from a man aged 50 to 60 who received an inactivated influenza vaccine. CDR3 in amino acids: CASSTAETDTQYF. The CDR3, as DNA: TGTGCCAGCAGCACCGCGGAGACAGATACGCAGTATTTT.